This TCR beta chain was identified in a study of beta chain features in type 1 diabetes (dated by TCRdb to the late 2010s). Regarding the study in general: No differences in mean age, gender distribution, total cell number or subset yield were found between patients and healthy donors. Across all samples, around 99 million sorted cells were examined, and cell number per subset correlated strongly with RNA yield. The study compared TCRB repertoires of sorted circulating CD4+ T cell subsets between recently diagnosed type 1 diabetes patients and matched healthy donors. Regulatory and stem cell-like memory subsets were isolated from only 8 patients and roughly eight healthy donors, whereas naive and central memory subsets came from all 30 or so donors. What the research found in general, with its limitations: Naive, central memory and regulatory TCRB repertoires appeared to be more alike among patients than among healthy donors. Because cDNA was sequenced instead of genomic DNA, highly expressing activated cells could be over-represented, though the groups showed no difference in activation or CD3 levels. In all four CD4+ subsets, TCRB CDR3 length was moderately but significantly shorter in type 1 diabetes patients. PCR may preferentially amplify shorter templates, but because patient and control samples were amplified and corrected together, any resulting skew would affect both groups equally. HLA sub-analyses involved small numbers of individuals, so any influence of HLA type on TCRB rearrangement remained unresolved. At VDJ recombination sites, patients with type 1 diabetes made fewer insertions and deleted more nucleotides, a pattern implying thymic rearrangement abnormalities.

Trimming removed 2 bases from V and 0 bases from J, leaving 4 bases between the germline ends. The germline V gene sets CDR1 to SGHTA and CDR2 to FQGNSA. From the cysteine through the phenylalanine, the CDR3 covers 13 amino acids. Only the CDR3 DNA stays, 39 bases, in frame from base 1. All of the isolated RNA was reverse transcribed with the High Capacity cDNA Reverse Transcription Kit, so expressed TCRB transcripts were sequenced. Naive, central memory and regulatory T cell samples underwent deep immunoSEQ sequencing, averaging about 3.57 million total reads per sample. Sorted cells were lysed in RLT buffer, and RNA was extracted using DNase-treated RNeasy Micro or Mini kits according to cell number. To prevent cross-contamination, every cell subset was processed on its own, while patient and healthy donor samples were processed together. The immunoSEQ multiplex PCR was used to amplify TCRB sequences from cDNA, generating 87-bp fragments that spanned the CDR3 region. The amplicons were sequenced using the Illumina HiSeq platform. Per the authors' processing: Synthetic template baselines were used to correct PCR bias computationally, reads within Hamming distance 2 were collapsed together, and singletons that could not be merged were discarded. Reads were aligned to IMGT to assign V, D and J genes, CDR3 length, and insertions or deletions at six rearrangement sites. Within each subset, clonotype counts were normalized to the number of sorted cells before true diversity and Gini coefficients were calculated with the tcR R package. The overlap coefficient, calculated on TCRB nucleotide sequences, was used to quantify repertoire sharing. TCRdb obtained this table from immuneACCESS and retained in-frame rearrangements with V and J assigned. These tables miss some clones; where compared with another copy, unresolved V genes account for less than half of the shortfall, and the remainder is unexplained. That table gives V, J and clone size, and the DNA gave D and trimming. For this sample there are about 140,000 clones; 6.9% appear just once. 1.4% of the sample is in the top ten clones.

Each donor gave one peripheral blood draw, averaging around 120 mL, which was collected into heparinised tubes. Naive, central memory, regulatory and stem cell-like memory CD4+ T cells were sorted on a BD FACSAria II using a panel including CD45RO, CCR7, CD25, CD127, CD95 and CD27. All sorted populations exceeded 95% purity. Right away, PBMCs were isolated by Lymphoprep density gradient centrifugation and were stained directly, with no culture step. So that batch effects would be minimized, each experiment stained and sorted samples in pairs, pairing one healthy donor with one patient. This clone was seen many times. This receptor's antigen is unknown. The record has no base qualities; no much larger clone is one base away.

The source of this sequence is a woman aged 30 to 39 in good health. The chain was built from TRBV7-2 and TRBJ1-1; the D gene identity is not certain. The sample was central memory CD4+ T cells from blood. The CDR3: CASSLTVNTEAFF. The DNA reads as follows: TGTGCCAGCAGCTTAACAGTGAACACTGAAGCTTTCTTT. The full variable domain, with segments outside the CDR3 supplied by the reference TRBV7-2 and TRBJ1-1 proteins, appears as GAGVSQSPSNKVTEKGKDVELRCDPISGHTALYWYRQSLGQGLEFLIYFQGNSAPDKSGLPSDRFSAERTGGSVSTLTIQRTQQEDSAVYLCASSLTVNTEAFFGQGTRLTVV.